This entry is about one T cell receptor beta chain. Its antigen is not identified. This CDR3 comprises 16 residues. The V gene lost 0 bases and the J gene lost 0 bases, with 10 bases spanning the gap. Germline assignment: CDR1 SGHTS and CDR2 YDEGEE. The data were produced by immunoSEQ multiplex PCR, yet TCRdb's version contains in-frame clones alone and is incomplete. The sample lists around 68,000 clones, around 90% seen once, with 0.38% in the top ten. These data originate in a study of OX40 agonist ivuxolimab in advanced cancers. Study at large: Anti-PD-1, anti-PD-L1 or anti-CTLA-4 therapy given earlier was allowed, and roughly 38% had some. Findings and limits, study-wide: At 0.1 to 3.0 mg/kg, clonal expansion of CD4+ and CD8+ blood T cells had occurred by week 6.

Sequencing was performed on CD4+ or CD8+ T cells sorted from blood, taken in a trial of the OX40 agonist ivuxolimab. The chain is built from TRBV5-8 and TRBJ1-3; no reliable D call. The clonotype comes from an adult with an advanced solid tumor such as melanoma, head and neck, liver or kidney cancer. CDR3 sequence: CASSLGRRISGNTIYF. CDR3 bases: TGTGCCAGCAGCTTGGGACGGAGAATCTCTGGAAACACCATATATTTT. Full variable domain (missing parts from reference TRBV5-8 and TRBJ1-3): EAGVTQSPTHLIKTRGQQATLRCSPISGHTSVYWYQQALGLGLQFLLWYDEGEERNRGNFPPRFSGRQFPNYSSELNVNALELEDSALYLCASSLGRRISGNTIYFGEGSWLTVV.